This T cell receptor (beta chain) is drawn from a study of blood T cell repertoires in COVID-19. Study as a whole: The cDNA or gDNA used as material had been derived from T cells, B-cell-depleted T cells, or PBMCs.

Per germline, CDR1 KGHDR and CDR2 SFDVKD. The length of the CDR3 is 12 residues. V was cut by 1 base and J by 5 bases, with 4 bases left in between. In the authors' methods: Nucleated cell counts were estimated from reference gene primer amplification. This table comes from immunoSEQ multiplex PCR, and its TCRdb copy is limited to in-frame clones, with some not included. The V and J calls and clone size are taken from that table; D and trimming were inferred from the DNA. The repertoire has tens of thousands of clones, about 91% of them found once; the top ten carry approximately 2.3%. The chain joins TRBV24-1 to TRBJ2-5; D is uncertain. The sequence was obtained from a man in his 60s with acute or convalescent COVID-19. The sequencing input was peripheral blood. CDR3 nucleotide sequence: TGTGCCACCAGTGATTTTCTTGAGACCCAGTACTTC. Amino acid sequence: CATSDFLETQYF.